This T cell receptor beta chain comes out of a study of T cells in localized non-small cell lung cancer (dated by TCRdb to the early 2020s). Turning to the overall study: The study analyzed T cell repertoires of under 250 early-stage NSCLC patients, comparing tumors and uninvolved tumor-adjacent lungs. All 230 or so NSCLC patients in the cohort were treatment-naive and had localized lung tumors that were resected. The mean age of the NSCLC patients was about 67 years, with roughly 120 men and about a hundred women.

A word on this clone: Its antigen remains unidentified. Base qualities are missing; no much larger clone stands one base away.

A distance of 16 bases separates the germline ends of V and J, which lose 0 bases and 4 bases respectively. The CDR3 contains 16 residues, cysteine and phenylalanine counted. Here the CDR3 DNA is all that survives: 48 bases in frame from base 1. The germline V gene (reference sequence) yields MNHNY for CDR1 and SVGAGI for CDR2. Here is what the overall study found, with its caveats: Uninvolved tumor-adjacent lung showed the highest T cell clonality, higher than tumor, which suggests more focused antigenic responses in the uninvolved tumor-adjacent lung. Longer overall survival was associated with higher blood T cell density, whereas shorter survival was associated with higher adjacent-lung clonality. Because multi-region sequencing of the tumors was not done, intratumor heterogeneity could not be ruled out. Because the study design was exploratory, TCR variables were selected using unadjusted p-values without false-discovery rate correction. Of the top 100 tumor clones, a median of 57 were detected in paired uninvolved adjacent lung; under 30 were also among that lung's top 100.

TCR beta CDR3 regions were sequenced from DNA using the immunoSEQ Assay. The authors processed their data as follows. T cell density was computed as TCR beta template counts normalized to usable DNA estimated by amplifying housekeeping genes. The preseqR package was used to estimate richness by extrapolating to 400,000 templates for PBMC samples and to 120,000 templates for tissue samples. Clonality was calculated as one minus Pielou's evenness. Tissue-enriched TCRs were identified through differential abundance testing performed on productive amino-acid clonotypes, with a minimum total count of 5 and an alpha of 0.1. Repertoire overlap between compartments was quantified with the Jaccard Index and Morisita Overlap Index. GLIPH grouped TCR beta CDR3s together with public tetramer-defined viral CDR3s, and a viral motif had to include at least three viral sequences and show V-gene enrichment. Held by TCRdb, this immuneACCESS table contains in-frame sequences only and omits some clones. Under half of the omission traces to an unresolved V gene where checked; the cause of the rest is unknown. V and J calls and clone size follow that table, whereas D and trimming were derived from the DNA. The table for this sample lists some 25,000 clones; less than 90% of them were counted only once. Roughly an eighth of the sample is taken by the ten largest.

At diagnosis, tumor, uninvolved tumor-adjacent lung and peripheral blood were collected and then preserved as a mix of FFPE and fresh-frozen material. For TCR repertoire profiling, blood samples were analyzed as peripheral blood mononuclear cells. The sequencing used peripheral blood, collected before any cancer treatment. The sequence was collected from an older female donor with stage I lung adenocarcinoma. The sequence joins TRBV6-6 to TRBJ2-7, and possibly TRBD2, on 6 matching bases. The CDR3 region has the sequence CASSYSSAGGGYEQYF. The DNA sequence follows: TGTGCCAGCAGTTACTCCTCCGCGGGTGGGGGGTACGAGCAGTACTTC.